The rows below give T cell receptor beta chains drawn from one sample of a study of identical twins. TCRdb processed the 5' RACE reads anew with MiXCR; each CDR3 protein has one entry. The sample holds around 500,000 distinct CDR3 sequences, 14% seen once. Separately, the same data were catalogued under a study of yellow fever vaccine responses in identical twins.

Sequencing was done on a sample of CD4+ T cells sorted from blood. The receptor set was obtained from a woman under 30 in good health. Each CDR3 is given with its conserved first and last residue. Each record gives: V gene, D gene, clone size, J gene, CDR3 DNA, CDR3 protein. The D gene is left open where the match is weak. Part of the rows lack a size; the others show once, few, many or a class for expanded clones.

>TRBV7-9|TRBD2|.|TRBJ2-7
TGTGCCAGCAGAGTTGGACTAGCGGGAGATCTATACGAGCAGTACTTC
CASRVGLAGDLYEQYF
>TRBV10-3|TRBD1|many|TRBJ2-1
TGTGCCATCAATACGGGACAGGGGTCCTACAATGAGCAGTTCTTC
CAINTGQGSYNEQFF
>TRBV7-3|.|few|TRBJ2-7
TGTGCCAGCAGCTTAATGTCTATGAGCCAGGCTTACTACGAGCAGTACTTC
CASSLMSMSQAYYEQYF
>TRBV29-1|.|.|TRBJ1-1
TGCAGCGTGTTCAGTTCGAACACTGAAGCTTTCTTT
CSVFSSNTEAFF
>TRBV3-1|TRBD2|.|TRBJ2-2
TGTGCCAGCAGCCAAGTTAGGAGCGGGAGGGCCCATGACACCGGGGAGCTGTTTTTT
CASSQVRSGRAHDTGELFF
>TRBV20-1|.|few|TRBJ2-4
TGCAGTGCTTCCAAGGGAAATCTAGCCAAAAACATTCAGTACTTC
CSASKGNLAKNIQYF
>TRBV10-3|TRBD2|.|TRBJ2-5
TGTGCCATCAGTGGGGATCGGGCGGGGGTCGAGACCCAGTACTTC
CAISGDRAGVETQYF
>TRBV15|.|many|TRBJ2-3
TGTGCCACCAGCAGAGATACAAAGGAAACAGATACGCAGTATTTT
CATSRDTKETDTQYF
>TRBV11-2|.|few|TRBJ2-6
TGTGCCAGCAGCTATATAACAGGGATTGTAGCAGGAGGGGCCAACGTCCTGACTTTC
CASSYITGIVAGGANVLTF
>TRBV27|.|few|TRBJ2-7
TGTGCCAGCAGTTTAGGGGCAGTGGGGGTCGAGCAGTACTTC
CASSLGAVGVEQYF
>TRBV10-3|TRBD2|.|TRBJ2-3
TGTGCCATCAGTGACGGAGCGGGGGTTGGGACAGATACGCAGTATTTT
CAISDGAGVGTDTQYF
>TRBV12-3/TRBV12-4|TRBD2|few|TRBJ2-1
TGTGCCAGCAGTTTAAGTAGCGGGAGTTTCGATGAGCAGTTCTTC
CASSLSSGSFDEQFF
>TRBV12-3/TRBV12-4|.|.|TRBJ2-1
TGTGCCAGCAGTTTTTTAACGGAGGGCAATGAGCAGTTCTTC
CASSFLTEGNEQFF
>TRBV18|TRBD1|.|TRBJ1-1
TGTGCCAGCTCCCCCATAGCGGGACAGGGGTTAAATGAAGCTTTCTTT
CASSPIAGQGLNEAFF
>TRBV12-3/TRBV12-4|.|few|TRBJ2-7
TGTGCCAGCAGTCCCCTTGGCGGGGAAACCGTTTCATACGAGCAGTACTTC
CASSPLGGETVSYEQYF
>TRBV7-2|.|.|TRBJ2-7
TGTGCCAGCAGCTTAGAGTTAGGACAGCTTTACTACGAGCAGTACTTC
CASSLELGQLYYEQYF
>TRBV7-2|TRBD2|few|TRBJ2-3
TGTGCCAGCAGCCGACTAGCCAGGGCCACAGATACGCAGTATTTT
CASSRLARATDTQYF
>TRBV12-3/TRBV12-4|TRBD2|.|TRBJ2-7
TGTGCCAGCAGTTTAGCTAGCGGGGGCCCCGAGCAGTACTTC
CASSLASGGPEQYF
>TRBV3-1|.|few|TRBJ2-7
TGTGCCAGCAGCCCGAGAGCGTCCCAGCAGTACTTC
CASSPRASQQYF
>TRBV15|.|.|TRBJ2-1
TGTGCCACCAGCCTGACTCGCAATGAGCAGTTCTTC
CATSLTRNEQFF
>TRBV5-1|TRBD2|.|TRBJ2-1
TGCGCCAGCAGCACGACTAGCGGGGGCTACAATGAGCAGTTCTTC
CASSTTSGGYNEQFF
>TRBV24-1|TRBD2|many|TRBJ2-5
TGTGCCACCAGCCCAGGACTAGCGGGACAACAAGAGACCCAGTACTTC
CATSPGLAGQQETQYF
>TRBV15|.|many|TRBJ2-1
TGTGCCACCAGCAGAGTCAATGAGCAGTTCTTC
CATSRVNEQFF
>TRBV29-1|TRBD2|.|TRBJ2-5
TGCAGTGCTGGGACTAGCGGGAGGGCGCGAGAGACCCAGTACTTC
CSAGTSGRARETQYF
>TRBV4-2|TRBD2|.|TRBJ2-3
TGTGCCAGCAGCCACACTAGCGGGGCTCGGAAAAGTACGCAGTATTTT
CASSHTSGARKSTQYF
>TRBV24-1|TRBD2|once|TRBJ2-1
TGTGCCACCATTTTTGGACTAGCGGGGCGGGGTGAGCAGTTCTTC
CATIFGLAGRGEQFF